These 11 T cell receptor beta chains were sequenced from one sample in a study of blood T cell repertoires in COVID-19 (dated by TCRdb to 2020 to 2022). Library generation was performed with the immunoSEQ multiplex PCR assay. The clones in this table, taken by TCRdb from immuneACCESS, are in-frame only. Not every clone is retained; where verified, under half of the shortfall comes from an unresolved V gene, and the cause of the rest is unknown. The sample table lists some 120,000 clones, approximately 90% of them with a count of one. More than 1.5% of the sample belongs to the ten largest clones. Sequenced material: peripheral blood. The source is a human donor in a cohort sampled during active COVID-19.

This chain links TRBV7-8 with TRBJ2-5; the match to TRBD2 covers 9 bases. The ends lost 1 base at V and 2 bases at J; junction bases unmatched: 11. Germline V gives CDR1 SGHVS, CDR2 FQNEAQ. The CDR3 runs to 18 residues. CDR3 sequence reads: CASSLGLGSGGYQETQYF. CDR3 bases: TGTGCCAGCAGCTTAGGCCTAGGTAGCGGGGGCTATCAAGAGACCCAGTACTTC.

The rearrangement uses TRBV5-4 and TRBJ1-2; 7 bases agree with TRBD1. The CDR3 runs 14 residues. Per germline, CDR1 SGHNT and CDR2 YYREEE (reference sequence). V was clipped by 0 bases and J by 4 bases; unmatched bases: 3. CDR3 sequence (DNA): TGTGCCAGCAGCTTGGCAGGGACAGTCTATGGCTACACCTTC. Translated: CASSLAGTVYGYTF.

This clone appeared a single time. The J gene is TRBJ2-1, the V gene TRBV6-5; 9 bases map to TRBD2. The J segment lost 4 bases and the V segment lost 6 bases, leaving 4 bases of the junction unmatched. The CDR3 is 14 residues long. Germline lookup yields CDR1 MNHEY and CDR2 SVGAGI. CDR3 region: CASRSGGFYNEQFF. The CDR3 DNA sequence: TGTGCCAGCAGAAGCGGGGGGTTTTACAATGAGCAGTTCTTC.

The genes are TRBV6-2 or TRBV6-3 and TRBJ2-7; D perhaps matches TRBD2 (5 bases). This CDR3 has 19 amino acids. The germline gives CDR1 MNHEY, CDR2 SVGEGT. V was cut by 4 bases and J by 0 bases, with 25 bases left in between. The CDR3 region has the DNA TGTGCCAGCAGTTCCGGCCGTATTAAGATTAGCGCGAACTCCTACGAGCAGTACTTC. Translated, it gives CASSSGRIKISANSYEQYF.

The chain joins TRBV29-1 to TRBJ1-2, with D unresolved. Germline V CDR1 and CDR2: SQVTM, ANQGSEA. There are 14 residues in the CDR3. The V end lost 3 bases, the J end lost 2 bases, and 13 bases lay between the germline ends. CDR3 protein: CSVEAGGRNYGYTF. CDR3 DNA: TGCAGCGTTGAGGCGGGTGGGCGGAACTATGGCTACACCTTC.

The V call is TRBV6-5, the J call TRBJ2-3; D ambiguous. Germline V CDR1 and CDR2: MNHEY, SVGAGI. Between the trimmed V and J ends, which lost 7 bases and 6 bases, there was a span of 8 bases. This CDR3 spans 11 amino acids. The CDR3 DNA reads TGTGCCAGCATGAGGCTGGATACGCAGTATTTT. The encoded protein is CASMRLDTQYF.

The rearrangement links TRBV28 to TRBJ1-3; D perhaps matches TRBD1 (5 bases). In germline, CDR1 is MDHEN, CDR2 SYDVKM. The V end was cut by 3 bases, the J end by 4 bases, with 10 bases between. The CDR3 has 14 residues. CDR3 coding DNA: TGTGCCAGCAGTTTTGCAGGGTCCGGAAACACCATATATTTT. Encoded protein: CASSFAGSGNTIYF. The complete variable domain, with remaining parts taken from reference TRBV28 and TRBJ1-3, reads DVKVTQSSRYLVKRTGEKVFLECVQDMDHENMFWYRQDPGLGLRLIYFSYDVKMKEKGDIPEGYSVSREKKERFSLILESASTNQTSMYLCASSFAGSGNTIYFGEGSWLTVV.

This clone was counted a single time. The V and J genes are TRBV28 and TRBJ1-1; 7 bases align to TRBD1. Germline assignment: CDR1 MDHEN and CDR2 SYDVKM. CDR3 size: 15 residues. Trimming removed 10 bases from V and 1 base from J; junction bases left unmatched: 12. This CDR3 reads CATLAGTARNTEAFF. CDR3 DNA: TGTGCCACCTTAGCCGGGACAGCGAGGAACACTGAAGCTTTCTTT.

The chain has TRBV7-5 and TRBJ2-2; TRBD2 is the table's D call and was not checked against the DNA. TRBV7-5 is marked as a pseudogene. This CDR3 has 17 residues. The CDR3 loop reads CARSLFGLAENTGELFF. CDR3 nucleotide sequence: TGTGCCAGAAGCTTATTCGGACTAGCGGAAAACACCGGGGAGCTGTTTTTT.

V is TRBV5-1 and J is TRBJ2-3; weak D call: TRBD2 (5 bases). The CDR3 consists of 16 residues. Germline CDR1 SGHRS, CDR2 YFSETQ. The V and J ends lost 4 bases and 0 bases respectively, with 15 bases between them. In nucleotides, the CDR3 is TGCGCCAGCAGCGATGAAAGACGGGGTAGCACAGATACGCAGTATTTT. It encodes CASSDERRGSTDTQYF.

The chain has TRBV12-3 or TRBV12-4 and TRBJ2-2, with TRBD1 identical over 9 bases. The CDR3 covers 12 residues. J lost 7 bases, V lost 10 bases, and 4 bases had no gene match. The CDR3 sequence: CANRQGVGELFF. For the CDR3, the DNA is TGTGCCAACCGACAGGGGGTCGGGGAGCTGTTTTTT.